Shown below are 31 T cell receptor beta chains from a single sample sequenced in a study of cytomegalovirus exposure and HLA in healthy donors. Use of 60 Vbeta and 13 Jbeta primers characterized the PCR. Produced via immunoSEQ multiplex PCR; TCRdb's table is partial and in-frame only. Among about 130,000 clones listed, over 70% were seen once. The sequenced sample consisted of PBMCs. These TCRs come from a man aged 40-50 years in good health and CMV-seronegative.

The rearrangement joins TRBV5-1 to TRBJ1-4, with D unresolved. V was cut by 1 base and J by 4 bases, with 20 bases left in between. CDR1 is SGHRS and CDR2 is YFSETQ in the germline V gene. CDR3 length equals 18 residues. CDR3 DNA sequence: TGCGCCAGCAGCTTGCAATCCGGCAGGCTGGGCTTTAATGAAAAACTGTTTTTT. As protein: CASSLQSGRLGFNEKLFF.

The chain has TRBV30 and TRBJ2-1, with D unresolved. The CDR3 has 14 residues. The V end was cut by 7 bases, the J end by 7 bases, with 20 bases between. Germline V CDR1 and CDR2: GTSNPN, SVGIG (reference sequence). The DNA for the CDR3 is TGTGCCTCCCGAGGCGAGAGTTTGCGGAATGAGCAGTTCTTC. Amino acid sequence: CASRGESLRNEQFF.

V usage is TRBV30 and J usage is TRBJ2-1, with 8 bases fitting TRBD1. The CDR3 sequence is 13 residues long. With 2 bases clipped from V and 9 bases from J, the junction kept 6 bases outside the gene matches. The germline V gene has CDR1 GTSNPN and CDR2 SVGIG (reference sequence). The CDR3 DNA reads TGTGCCTGGAGTTTTCAGGGGGCAGGTGAGCAGTTCTTC. Its protein is CAWSFQGAGEQFF.

A note on this clone: The same CDR3 arises from other DNA sequences in this sample as well. The CDR3 bases are TGTGCCAGCAGCTTACAGGGACAAGAGACCCAGTACTTC. It yields the protein CASSLQGQETQYF. The V and J genes are TRBV5-5 and TRBJ2-5, with TRBD1 as a possible D gene (6 bases). The CDR3 is 13 residues long. V was clipped by 2 bases and J by 2 bases, with 7 bases between them. Germline CDR1 is SGHKS and CDR2 is YYEKEE (reference sequence).

The chain has TRBV30 and TRBJ2-5; D is ambiguous. The CDR3 spans 12 residues. Germline CDR1 and CDR2: GTSNPN and SVGIG (reference sequence). Between the trimmed V and J ends, which lost 0 bases and 5 bases, there was a span of 7 bases. CDR3 in amino acids: CAWSVSSETQYF. CDR3 DNA: TGTGCCTGGAGTGTTTCGTCGGAGACCCAGTACTTC.

This clone was detected only a few times. The chain links TRBV30 to TRBJ1-4; 7 positions agree with TRBD1. Germline lookup yields CDR1 GTSNPN and CDR2 SVGIG (reference sequence). The CDR3 is 12 residues long. V lost 5 bases and J lost 4; bases outside the gene matches: 1. For the CDR3, the DNA is TGTGCCTGGGACAGGGATAATGAAAAACTGTTTTTT. Protein sequence: CAWDRDNEKLFF. Drawing the rest from reference TRBV30 and TRBJ1-4, the complete variable domain is SQTIHQWPATLVQPVGSPLSLECTVEGTSNPNLYWYRQAAGRGLQLLFYSVGIGQISSEVPQNLSASRPQDRQFILSSKKLLLSDSGFYLCAWDRDNEKLFFGSGTQLSVL.

This rearrangement joins TRBV6-5 to TRBJ1-2; 11 nucleotides agree with TRBD1. CDR1 and CDR2 from the germline V gene are MNHEY and SVGAGI. The CDR3 sequence is 15 residues long. Trimming removed 1 base from V and 6 bases from J; junction bases left unmatched: 4. The CDR3 spells CASSYWTGGGDGYTF. The CDR3 DNA reads TGTGCCAGCAGTTACTGGACAGGGGGCGGAGATGGCTACACCTTC.

This sequence joins TRBV7-2 and TRBJ2-2; maybe TRBD2 (5 bases). The V gene's germline CDR1 is SGHTA and CDR2 FQGNSA. V was clipped by 5 bases and J by 3 bases, with 16 bases between them. This CDR3 region has 16 residues. CDR3 DNA sequence: TGTGCCAGCAGCCTGGAGCCCCGGGGTTACACCGGGGAGCTGTTTTTT. Protein product: CASSLEPRGYTGELFF. Full variable domain (remainder filled in from reference TRBV7-2 and TRBJ2-2): GAGVSQSPSNKVTEKGKDVELRCDPISGHTALYWYRQSLGQGLEFLIYFQGNSAPDKSGLPSDRFSAERTGGSVSTLTIQRTQQEDSAVYLCASSLEPRGYTGELFFGEGSRLTVL.

CDR3 sequence reads: CASSKRDRGNTIYF. The CDR3 nucleotides are TGTGCCAGCAGCAAACGAGACAGAGGAAACACCATATATTTT. The genes are TRBV11-2 and TRBJ1-3, with TRBD1 as a possible D gene (5 bases). CDR3 length: 14 residues. With 5 bases removed from V and 4 bases from J, the gap between germline ends came to 12 bases. Germline CDR1 reads SGHAT; CDR2 reads FQNNGV.

The J gene is TRBJ2-7, the V gene TRBV4-1; D not certain. Germline CDR1 and CDR2: MGHRA and YSYEKL. The CDR3 contains 16 residues. V was shortened by 2 bases and J by 6 bases, with 20 bases between the two germline ends. DNA of the CDR3: TGCGCCAGCAGCCAAAACCCCTCGGCTAGACTCGGCGAGCAGTACTTC. This codes for CASSQNPSARLGEQYF.

This rearrangement joins TRBV4-3 to TRBJ2-2, with TRBD2 identical over 8 bases. The CDR3 extends over 17 amino acids. J was trimmed by 4 bases and V by 4 bases; bases with no gene match: 11. Germline lookup yields CDR1 LGHNA and CDR2 YSLEER. CDR3 sequence: CASSRGASGTSTGELFF. DNA for the CDR3: TGCGCCAGCAGCCGGGGGGCCTCGGGGACTAGCACCGGGGAGCTGTTTTTT.

V is TRBV27 and J is TRBJ2-2; tentatively, D is TRBD1 (6 bases). V was shortened by 7 bases and J by 6 bases, with 12 bases between the two germline ends. Germline V CDR1 and CDR2: MNHEY, SMNVEV (reference sequence). CDR3 length: 13 residues. The CDR3 region is CASTNRVPGELFF. In DNA form, the CDR3 reads TGTGCCAGCACCAACAGGGTTCCCGGGGAGCTGTTTTTT.

This clone was detected only once. The chain uses TRBV18 and TRBJ2-7; D remains ambiguous. The CDR3 spans 13 residues. The germline V gene has CDR1 KGHSH and CDR2 LQKENI. Trimming pared 3 bases from V and 3 bases from J, leaving 9 bases between. The CDR3: CASSPREDYEQYF. The CDR3 DNA is TGTGCCAGCTCACCTCGAGAAGACTACGAGCAGTACTTC.

CDR3 nucleotide sequence: TGTGCCAGCAGTGTTCTTGCCGGGGCCTACGAGCAGTACTTC. Its protein is CASSVLAGAYEQYF. This chain joins TRBV6-4 and TRBJ2-7; a possible D gene is TRBD2 (5 bases). Germline-derived CDR1 and CDR2 are MRHNA and SNTAGT. Trimming removed 4 bases at V and 2 bases at J, with 12 bases between. This CDR3 has 14 residues.

V gene TRBV6-6 combines with J gene TRBJ1-1; no firm D call. The V and J ends lost 3 bases and 3 bases respectively, with 11 bases between them. This CDR3 has 14 residues. Germline CDR1 and CDR2: MNHNY and SVGAGI (reference sequence). The CDR3 bases are TGTGCCAGCAGTTATGGTGGGAGGGACACTGAAGCTTTCTTT. It codes for CASSYGGRDTEAFF.

The chain combines TRBV2 with TRBJ2-1; 9 nucleotides align to TRBD1. The germline V gene encodes CDR1 SNHLY and CDR2 FYNNEI. The V and J ends lost 5 bases and 8 bases, in that order; junction bases with no gene match: 10. This CDR3 contains 15 residues. The CDR3 DNA reads TGTGCCAGCAGTTCCCGGACAGGGGTGATAGATGAGCAGTTCTTC. Residues: CASSSRTGVIDEQFF.

The chain recombines TRBV2 with TRBJ2-3; 8 bases align to TRBD1. Germline loops: CDR1 SNHLY, CDR2 FYNNEI. This CDR3 region has 15 residues. With 7 bases clipped from V and 3 bases from J, the junction kept 9 bases outside the gene matches. CDR3 nucleotides: TGTGCCAGCAACGACGGACAGGGAGGTACAGATACGCAGTATTTT. It is translated as CASNDGQGGTDTQYF.

This clone was picked up one time. This rearrangement joins TRBV4-1 to TRBJ2-1; 9 nucleotides agree with TRBD1. Losses at the gene ends were 3 bases for V and 3 bases for J; bases not matched to a gene: 3. The CDR3 has 15 residues. CDR1 is MGHRA and CDR2 is YSYEKL in the germline V gene. The CDR3 nucleotides read TGCGCCAGCAGCCAGAAGACAGGGGGCTACAATGAGCAGTTCTTC. This codes for CASSQKTGGYNEQFF.

The J gene is TRBJ2-3, the V gene TRBV6-1; 10 nucleotides line up with TRBD1. The CDR3 length is 15 residues. The germline gives CDR1 MNHNS, CDR2 SASEGT. V dropped 1 base and J dropped 3; count of bases not matched to a gene: 1. The CDR3: CASSEGTGGTDTQYF. For the CDR3, the DNA is TGTGCCAGCAGTGAAGGGACAGGGGGTACAGATACGCAGTATTTT.

The chain links TRBV19 to TRBJ1-5, with TRBD1 matching over 12 bases. The CDR3 contains 14 residues. V gave up 9 bases and J gave up 6 bases; unmatched junction bases: 6. CDR1 is LNHDA, CDR2 SQIVND, per germline (reference sequence). The DNA of the CDR3 is TGTGCCAGCACCGGGACAGGGGGCACTCAGCCCCAGCATTTT. This sequence encodes CASTGTGGTQPQHF.

This clone was counted between two and nine times. The chain joins TRBV9 to TRBJ1-2; D perhaps matches TRBD1 (5 bases). There are 13 residues in the CDR3. CDR1 and CDR2 (germline): SGDLS, YYNGEE. V was clipped by 3 bases and J by 2 bases, with 8 bases between them. In DNA form, the CDR3 reads TGTGCCAGCAGCGCTACAGGAAACTATGGCTACACCTTC. Translated, it gives CASSATGNYGYTF.

The chain carries TRBV6-6 and TRBJ2-7; 9 bases agree with TRBD2. V was pared by 0 bases and J by 0 bases, with 3 bases of the junction left unmatched. Germline loops: CDR1 MNHNY, CDR2 SVGAGI (reference sequence). The CDR3 length is 16 residues. The CDR3 protein is CASSYSSGGDSYEQYF. In nucleotides, the CDR3 is TGTGCCAGCAGTTACTCTAGCGGGGGCGACTCCTACGAGCAGTACTTC.

The chain uses TRBV30 and TRBJ1-6; D gene uncertain. The length of the CDR3 is 13 residues. Per germline, CDR1 GTSNPN and CDR2 SVGIG (reference sequence). Trimming stripped 3 bases from V and 12 bases from J, with 15 bases between. CDR3 bases: TGTGCCTGGAGAGCGGACCTCACTCTACCCCTCCACTTT. Translated: CAWRADLTLPLHF. Looking up the rest from reference TRBV30 and TRBJ1-6 gives the full variable domain: SQTIHQWPATLVQPVGSPLSLECTVEGTSNPNLYWYRQAAGRGLQLLFYSVGIGQISSEVPQNLSASRPQDRQFILSSKKLLLSDSGFYLCAWRADLTLPLHFGNGTRLTVT.

The gene calls are TRBV30 and TRBJ2-2, with D maybe TRBD2 (6 bases). The CDR3 has 14 amino acids. With 0 bases removed from V and 3 bases from J, the gap between germline ends came to 8 bases. CDR1 GTSNPN and CDR2 SVGIG come from the germline V gene (reference sequence). The CDR3 DNA reads TGTGCCTGGAGTGTACTAGCTTACACCGGGGAGCTGTTTTTT. Translated, it gives CAWSVLAYTGELFF.

The chain has TRBV2 and TRBJ2-7, with D possibly matching TRBD1 (6 bases). Per germline, CDR1 SNHLY and CDR2 FYNNEI. V lost 4 bases, J lost 0 bases, and 10 bases lay in between. The CDR3 totals 14 residues. This CDR3 reads CASSVEDSSYEQYF. The CDR3 DNA sequence: TGTGCCAGCAGTGTCGAGGACAGCTCCTACGAGCAGTACTTC.

The chain combines TRBV5-4 with TRBJ2-1; no definite D call. The CDR3 extends over 12 amino acids. V gave up 2 bases and J gave up 8 bases, with 8 bases separating them. Germline-derived CDR1 and CDR2 are SGHNT and YYREEE (reference sequence). CDR3 residues: CASSLESDEQFF. The CDR3 region has the DNA TGTGCCAGCAGCTTAGAGAGCGATGAGCAGTTCTTC.

The V call is TRBV5-1, the J call TRBJ1-2; D call uncertain. The CDR3 consists of 14 residues. V gave up 6 bases and J gave up 0 bases, with 12 bases separating them. CDR1 SGHRS and CDR2 YFSETQ come from the germline V gene. In nucleotides, the CDR3 is TGCGCCAGCACTTCGGGAACAGCTAACTATGGCTACACCTTC. It specifies CASTSGTANYGYTF.

The chain uses TRBV11-2 and TRBJ2-5; 11 nucleotides match TRBD1. V lost 3 bases and J lost 4; bases outside the gene matches: 4. CDR3 size: 15 residues. CDR1 and CDR2 (germline): SGHAT, FQNNGV. Here the CDR3 reads CASSFGQGAGETQYF. The CDR3, as DNA: TGTGCCAGCAGCTTCGGACAGGGGGCAGGAGAGACCCAGTACTTC.

The genes are TRBV27 and TRBJ2-5; no definite D call. Germline CDR1 MNHEY, CDR2 SMNVEV (reference sequence). CDR3 size: 14 residues. V was clipped by 1 base and J by 3 bases, with 9 bases between them. The chain's CDR3 is CASSLWASEETQYF. CDR3 DNA: TGTGCCAGCAGTTTATGGGCCTCGGAAGAGACCCAGTACTTC.

The V and J genes are TRBV6-7 and TRBJ1-2; TRBD1 aligns across 8 bases. TRBV6-7 is labeled an ORF, and its function is uncertain. V dropped 2 bases and J dropped 2; count of bases not matched to a gene: 13. The CDR3 covers 18 residues. The CDR3 protein is CASSYRPLEQGANYGYTF. DNA of the CDR3: TGTGCCAGCAGTTACCGACCGCTCGAGCAGGGGGCCAACTATGGCTACACCTTC.

The chain links TRBV13 to TRBJ2-5; perhaps TRBD1 as D (6 bases). The CDR3 is made up of 18 amino acids. The V end lost 2 bases, the J end lost 1 base, and 20 bases lay between the germline ends. From germline, CDR1 is PRHDT and CDR2 FYEKMQ (reference sequence). The CDR3 DNA reads TGTGCCAGCAGCTTATCCCTCACGGACCGGGACACCCAAGAGACCCAGTACTTC. Protein: CASSLSLTDRDTQETQYF.